This is a list of T cell receptor beta chains from one sample in a study of a mutant IDH1 vaccine in newly diagnosed glioma. Only in-frame clones appear in the TCRdb table, and some are missing; sequencing was by immunoSEQ multiplex PCR. The repertoire holds tens of thousands of clones, almost 85% seen once, with about 5.2% in the top ten. The sequences come from PBMCs, collected from a glioma patient treated with radiotherapy, temozolomide or both. Receptors originate from a man in his forties with glioma. Some clones in this sample may be carry-over from other donors' samples. CDR3s include the opening cysteine and the closing phenylalanine or tryptophan. Each record gives: CDR3 protein, CDR3 DNA, V gene, J gene, clone size, D gene, CDR3 length. The D gene is left open where the match is weak. Some rows have no size entry. The others give once, few or many, or a class for an expanded clone.

CDR3: CASSLAVGNSPLHF; DNA: TGTGCCAGCAGCTTGGCAGTAGGAAATTCACCCCTCCACTTT; V: TRBV4-2; J: TRBJ1-6; size: -; D: -; length: 14
CDR3: CASSANTEAFF; DNA: TGTGCCAGCAGTGCCAACACTGAAGCTTTCTTT; V: TRBV6-6; J: TRBJ1-1; size: -; D: -; length: 11
CDR3: CASRKVFGAGGLGELFF; DNA: TGTGCCAGCAGAAAAGTCTTTGGGGCGGGGGGCCTCGGGGAGCTGTTTTTT; V: TRBV2; J: TRBJ2-2; size: -; D: TRBD2; length: 17
CDR3: CASTLSGTTEAFF; DNA: TGTGCCAGCACCCTATCAGGGACCACTGAAGCTTTCTTT; V: TRBV7-9; J: TRBJ1-1; size: -; D: -; length: 13
CDR3: CAWSVRQRDNNEQFF; DNA: TGTGCCTGGAGTGTACGCCAGCGGGATAATAATGAGCAGTTCTTC; V: TRBV30; J: TRBJ2-1; size: -; D: TRBD2; length: 15
CDR3: CASSIRRRYGYTF; DNA: TGTGCCAGTAGTATCCGCAGGCGCTATGGCTACACCTTC; V: TRBV19; J: TRBJ1-2; size: few; D: -; length: 13
CDR3: CSVEAGAQGYTF; DNA: TGCAGCGTTGAGGCTGGGGCGCAAGGCTACACCTTC; V: TRBV29-1; J: TRBJ1-2; size: -; D: -; length: 12
CDR3: CASSLPGNYGYTF; DNA: TGTGCCAGCAGCCTCCCGGGGAACTATGGCTACACCTTC; V: TRBV9; J: TRBJ1-2; size: once; D: -; length: 13
CDR3: CASTSTAQSYGYTF; DNA: TGTGCCAGCACCTCAACAGCTCAGAGTTATGGCTACACCTTC; V: TRBV6-6; J: TRBJ1-2; size: -; D: -; length: 14
CDR3: CASSGRDRGTLNTEAFF; DNA: TGCGCCAGCAGTGGAAGGGACAGGGGAACGTTGAACACTGAAGCTTTCTTT; V: TRBV10-2; J: TRBJ1-1; size: -; D: TRBD1; length: 17
CDR3: CASSSGTTSTDTQYF; DNA: TGTGCCAGCAGCTCTGGGACTACTAGCACAGATACGCAGTATTTT; V: TRBV13; J: TRBJ2-3; size: -; D: TRBD2; length: 15
CDR3: CASSLAGYSTDTQYF; DNA: TGTGCCAGCAGCTTAGCGGGTTATAGCACAGATACGCAGTATTTT; V: TRBV7-9; J: TRBJ2-3; size: -; D: -; length: 15
CDR3: CASSPDGGTSYNEQFF; DNA: TGTGCCAGCTCACCAGACGGGGGAACCTCCTACAATGAGCAGTTCTTC; V: TRBV18; J: TRBJ2-1; size: -; D: -; length: 16
CDR3: CASRDPRELYYGYTF; DNA: TGTGCCAGCAGGGACCCCCGGGAGCTGTACTATGGCTACACCTTC; V: TRBV2; J: TRBJ1-2; size: -; D: -; length: 15
CDR3: CASSQGAGVQETQYF; DNA: TGCGCCAGCAGCCAAGGGGCGGGGGTACAAGAGACCCAGTACTTC; V: TRBV4-1; J: TRBJ2-5; size: -; D: TRBD2; length: 15
CDR3: CASSDGRVNYGYTF; DNA: TGTGCCAGCAGTGATGGCAGGGTGAACTATGGCTACACCTTC; V: TRBV2; J: TRBJ1-2; size: -; D: -; length: 14
CDR3: CASSYKAAETQYF; DNA: TGTGCCAGCAGCTATAAAGCCGCAGAGACCCAGTACTTC; V: TRBV27; J: TRBJ2-5; size: -; D: -; length: 13
CDR3: CASSPAESNGYTF; DNA: TGTGCCAGCTCACCAGCAGAGTCGAATGGCTACACCTTC; V: TRBV18; J: TRBJ1-2; size: -; D: -; length: 13
CDR3: CASSHGTANTEAFF; DNA: TGCGCCAGCAGCCATGGGACAGCTAACACTGAAGCTTTCTTT; V: TRBV4-1; J: TRBJ1-1; size: few; D: TRBD1; length: 14
CDR3: CASSRAGTQFYEQYF; DNA: TGTGCCAGCAGCCGGGCGGGGACCCAATTTTACGAGCAGTACTTC; V: TRBV5-4; J: TRBJ2-7; size: -; D: -; length: 15
CDR3: CASSFNREETQYF; DNA: TGCGCCAGCAGCTTCAACAGAGAAGAGACCCAGTACTTC; V: TRBV5-1; J: TRBJ2-5; size: -; D: -; length: 13
CDR3: CASSDPGGQPQHF; DNA: TGCGCCAGCAGTGACCCAGGGGGCCAGCCCCAGCATTTT; V: TRBV10-2; J: TRBJ1-5; size: few; D: TRBD1; length: 13
CDR3: CASGTGGINEQYF; DNA: TGTGCTAGTGGGACAGGGGGCATCAACGAGCAGTACTTC; V: TRBV12-5; J: TRBJ2-7; size: -; D: TRBD1; length: 13
CDR3: CASSSDQGGSYEQYF; DNA: TGTGCCAGCAGTTCAGATCAGGGAGGCTCCTACGAGCAGTACTTC; V: TRBV27; J: TRBJ2-7; size: -; D: -; length: 15
CDR3: CASSYSSGTLYEQYF; DNA: TGTGCCAGCAGTTACTCGTCCGGGACTCTCTACGAGCAGTACTTC; V: TRBV6-5; J: TRBJ2-7; size: -; D: -; length: 15
CDR3: CASRRQRDRDGYTF; DNA: TGCGCCAGCCGACGACAAAGGGACAGAGATGGCTACACCTTC; V: TRBV5-1; J: TRBJ1-2; size: -; D: TRBD1; length: 14
CDR3: CAWTRSTNTEAFF; DNA: TGTGCCTGGACTCGATCCACGAACACTGAAGCTTTCTTT; V: TRBV30; J: TRBJ1-1; size: few; D: -; length: 13
CDR3: CASSYRLQGSEAFF; DNA: TGTGCCAGCAGTTACCGATTGCAGGGGTCTGAAGCTTTCTTT; V: TRBV2; J: TRBJ1-1; size: once; D: -; length: 14
CDR3: CASSATGGNQPQHF; DNA: TGTGCCAGCAGCGCGACAGGGGGGAATCAGCCCCAGCATTTT; V: TRBV9; J: TRBJ1-5; size: -; D: TRBD1; length: 14
CDR3: CASSLGAGGGYGYTF; DNA: TGTGCCAGCTCACTCGGGGCAGGGGGCGGCTATGGCTACACCTTC; V: TRBV18; J: TRBJ1-2; size: -; D: TRBD1; length: 15
CDR3: CASSSRQGDYGYTF; DNA: TGTGCCAGCAGTTCGCGACAGGGGGACTATGGCTACACCTTC; V: TRBV6-6; J: TRBJ1-2; size: -; D: TRBD1; length: 14
CDR3: CASSQGFSYEQYF; DNA: TGCGCCAGCAGCCAAGGCTTCTCCTACGAGCAGTACTTC; V: TRBV4-1; J: TRBJ2-7; size: -; D: -; length: 13
CDR3: CASSPPWVGTGELFF; DNA: TGTGCCAGCTCACCACCGTGGGTTGGGACCGGGGAGCTGTTTTTT; V: TRBV18; J: TRBJ2-2; size: -; D: -; length: 15
CDR3: CAWMAPVGNQPQHF; DNA: TGTGCCTGGATGGCTCCCGTTGGTAATCAGCCCCAGCATTTT; V: TRBV30; J: TRBJ1-5; size: -; D: -; length: 14
CDR3: CASRRDGYNEQFF; DNA: TGTGCCAGCCGAAGGGACGGGTACAATGAGCAGTTCTTC; V: TRBV7-9; J: TRBJ2-1; size: -; D: -; length: 13
CDR3: CASSGPGQGNYGYTF; DNA: TGTGCCAGCAGCGGCCCAGGACAGGGGAACTATGGCTACACCTTC; V: TRBV7-9; J: TRBJ1-2; size: -; D: TRBD1; length: 15
CDR3: CAWRLTGGSANYGYTF; DNA: TGTGCCTGGAGACTGACAGGGGGAAGCGCTAACTATGGCTACACCTTC; V: TRBV30; J: TRBJ1-2; size: -; D: TRBD1; length: 16
CDR3: CASSPGTGANYGYTF; DNA: TGTGCCAGCAGCCCTGGGACAGGGGCGAACTATGGCTACACCTTC; V: TRBV7-2; J: TRBJ1-2; size: -; D: TRBD1; length: 15
CDR3: CSVKPPGQKNSGYTF; DNA: TGCAGCGTTAAACCCCCGGGACAGAAGAACAGTGGCTACACCTTC; V: TRBV29-1; J: TRBJ1-2; size: -; D: TRBD1; length: 15
CDR3: CAWSAQGGNSPLHF; DNA: TGTGCCTGGAGTGCACAGGGGGGGAATTCACCCCTCCACTTT; V: TRBV30; J: TRBJ1-6; size: -; D: TRBD1; length: 14
CDR3: CASSPSGTGGEKLFF; DNA: TGCGCCAGCAGCCCCTCCGGGACGGGGGGTGAAAAACTGTTTTTT; V: TRBV5-1; J: TRBJ1-4; size: -; D: -; length: 15
CDR3: CASSLVGAPGQPQHF; DNA: TGTGCCAGCAGCTTAGTGGGGGCCCCAGGTCAGCCCCAGCATTTT; V: TRBV7-2; J: TRBJ1-5; size: -; D: -; length: 15
CDR3: CASSEVVGSGANVLTF; DNA: TGTGCCAGCAGTGAAGTGGTTGGAAGTGGGGCCAACGTCCTGACTTTC; V: TRBV6-1; J: TRBJ2-6; size: -; D: -; length: 16
CDR3: CASSWGTQETQYF; DNA: TGTGCCAGCAGCTGGGGGACCCAAGAGACCCAGTACTTC; V: TRBV5-5; J: TRBJ2-5; size: -; D: -; length: 13
CDR3: CASSLEGGQGINYGYTF; DNA: TGTGCCAGCAGCTTAGAGGGCGGACAGGGAATTAACTATGGCTACACCTTC; V: TRBV7-6; J: TRBJ1-2; size: -; D: TRBD1; length: 17
CDR3: CASTPGGLPYEQYF; DNA: TGCGCCAGCACTCCTGGGGGGTTACCCTACGAGCAGTACTTC; V: TRBV5-1; J: TRBJ2-7; size: -; D: -; length: 14